This T cell receptor (beta chain) was sequenced in a study of CD8+ T cells in alopecia areata. General study findings and limits: When scalp samples are sequenced, resident alphabeta T cells of normal skin are also captured. Clonality exceeded that of normal scalp in lesional scalp, most notably in alopecia totalis/universalis.

J gave up 6 bases and V 7 bases, and 15 bases lay outside the gene matches. The length of the CDR3 is 15 residues. Germline CDR1 is SGHRS and CDR2 is YFSETQ. Of note for this clone: Its specificity is not known.

After isolation, RNA underwent reverse transcription to generate cDNA as the sequencing template. Assay: immunoSEQ multiplex PCR; the TCRdb copy retains only in-frame clones and omits some. The repertoire consists of 20,000 or so clones, with about 59% occurring once and the leading ten covering approximately 6.3%. Sampling of alopecia areata patients yielded lesional scalp punch biopsies as well as peripheral blood. The input for sequencing was skin, taken at week 0. The receptor was derived from a human donor with alopecia areata. The V gene is TRBV5-1, the J gene TRBJ1-2, with 7 bases matching TRBD1. DNA of the CDR3: TGCGCCAGCCTGGCGTCTGACAGGGAGATCCATGGCTACACCTTC. Residues: CASLASDREIHGYTF.